A selection of T cell receptor beta chains follows, all from one sample in a study of T cells in Graves' hyperthyroidism and ophthalmopathy. TCRdb ran MiXCR on the multiplex PCR reads and lists one entry per CDR3 protein. The sample lists under 300,000 distinct CDR3 sequences; approximately 15% were seen once. What was sequenced was blood. The receptors stem from a middle-aged woman with Graves' hyperthyroidism that later progressed to Graves' ophthalmopathy. Both conserved end residues are part of each CDR3. A D gene is named only where the DNA matches it firmly. Clone size is not always given. Where it is, it says once, few, many or a class for expanded clones.

len	d_gene	v_gene	j_gene	abundance	CDR3nt	CDR3aa
17	.	TRBV4-2	TRBJ2-3	many	TGTGCCAGCAGCCAAGATTCCTCAGGGTCGGGCGCAGATACGCAGTATTTT	CASSQDSSGSGADTQYF
18	TRBD2	TRBV4-1	TRBJ2-1	.	TGCGCCAGCAGCCACCATACGAAGAGACTAGCGCATCGCAATGAGCAGTTCTTC	CASSHHTKRLAHRNEQFF
15	.	TRBV2	TRBJ2-4	.	TGTGCCAGCAGTGACAGGGGTCCAGCCAAAAACATTCAGTACTTC	CASSDRGPAKNIQYF
13	TRBD1	TRBV2	TRBJ1-6	.	TGTGCCAGCAGGGGGACAGTCTCGCCACCCCTCCACTTT	CASRGTVSPPLHF
15	.	TRBV5-5	TRBJ1-6	many	TGTGCCAGCAGCGTTGGGGTTTTGGATAATTCACCCCTCCACTTT	CASSVGVLDNSPLHF
15	.	TRBV28	TRBJ2-3	many	TGTGCCAGCAGTTTATCCCCCACTAACACAGATACGCAGTATTTT	CASSLSPTNTDTQYF
13	TRBD1	TRBV6-1	TRBJ1-1	many	TGTGCCACGGGACAGGGGTTCGACACTGAAGCTTTCTTT	CATGQGFDTEAFF
17	.	TRBV6-1	TRBJ1-5	many	TGTGCCAGCAGTCCCCTTGGGGCCCGGGGGAGCAATCAGCCCCAGCATTTT	CASSPLGARGSNQPQHF
17	TRBD1	TRBV5-1	TRBJ2-1	.	TGCGCCAGCAGCCGTATTATTTTAGGCAGGGGGCCCAATGAGCAGTTCTTC	CASSRIILGRGPNEQFF
16	TRBD2	TRBV20-1	TRBJ2-5	many	TGCAGTGCTAGAGGGGTCGGGAGGGCCTTAGGGGAGACCCAGTACTTC	CSARGVGRALGETQYF
16	TRBD2	TRBV3-1	TRBJ2-5	many	TGTGCCAGCAGCCTACGGACTAGCGGGTACCAAGAGACCCAGTACTTC	CASSLRTSGYQETQYF
13	.	TRBV30	TRBJ2-1	many	TGTGCCTGGAGCCCAGCGGGTCACAATGAGCAGTTCTTC	CAWSPAGHNEQFF
14	.	TRBV24-1	TRBJ2-2	many	TGTGCCACCAGTGGGGTTCCGAACACCGGGGAGCTGTTTTTT	CATSGVPNTGELFF
14	.	TRBV7-2	TRBJ2-1	.	TGTGCCAGCAGCTTAGTTCAATCCTACAATGAGCAGTTCTTC	CASSLVQSYNEQFF
14	.	TRBV3-1	TRBJ1-3	.	TGTACCAGCGGGACGTCCTTACTGGGAAACACCATATATTTT	CTSGTSLLGNTIYF
13	.	TRBV6-1	TRBJ1-1	.	TGTGCCAGCAATCCCACAGGGACCACTGAAGCTTTCTTT	CASNPTGTTEAFF